This T cell receptor (beta chain) was sequenced for a study of CD8+ T cells in alopecia areata (dated by TCRdb to 2017 to 2018). Notes on the research overall: The treated patients, all with moderate-to-severe alopecia areata, were enrolled in an open-label pilot trial of oral tofacitinib given at 5 to 10 mg twice daily. The RNA source kit depended on sample type: the PAXgene miRNA kit for fixed scalp, the miRNeasy kit for PBMCs, and the RNeasy kit for mouse skin. Scalp clonality was compared among normal scalp (n=4), patchy alopecia areata scalp (n=8), and alopecia totalis/universalis scalp (n=8). The study used high-throughput TCRbeta sequencing to examine T cell clonal expansion in alopecia areata, in both the C3H/HeJ mouse model and human patients. Patients on tofacitinib were biopsied at baseline and after 4 and 24 weeks of treatment, and several of the patients also had a later scalp biopsy. Scalp tissue and sorted CD4+ and CD8+ peripheral blood T cells from patchy and totalis/universalis alopecia areata patients and from healthy controls were covered by human TCRbeta sequencing. In treated patients, disease severity was measured using the SALT score, which gives the percentage of scalp surface area affected. Tofacitinib was given for 6 to 18 months, followed by 6 months of follow-up off drug to assess delayed response and recurrence. Amplification of TCRbeta CDR3 regions was done by immunoSEQ multiplex PCR using 35 Vbeta forward primers and 13 Jbeta reverse primers. Results the study describes overall, beyond this receptor: Scalp TCR repertoire analysis is complicated because resident alphabeta T cells in normal human skin are also sequenced, whereas mouse skin is dominated by gammadelta T cells. Shared TCR sequences between patients were less evident than in mice, which may be partly attributable to HLA diversity in the patient population. During tofacitinib treatment, many expanded lesional clones remained in scalp and blood, and this persistence may partly explain relapse after treatment is stopped. Compared with normal scalp, lesional scalp, particularly in alopecia totalis/universalis, had higher clonality and more expanded CD8+ clones, which suggests antigenic drive. Scalp clonality and the number of expanded CD8+ clones among the top 100 scalp clones were significantly decreased by tofacitinib. Because the treated cohort was small and had just a single nonresponder, larger studies are needed to establish links between baseline CD8+ expansion and response.

The intended sense of this specimen's treatment or condition label: oral pan-JAK inhibitor, 5-10 mg twice daily. Peripheral blood and lesional scalp punch biopsies were obtained from patients with alopecia areata. After PBMCs were isolated by density centrifugation and stained for CD3, CD4 and CD8, a FACSAria was used to sort CD4+ and CD8+ T cells. This clone showed up just once. Its cognate antigen has yet to be identified. Base qualities are not provided; no much larger clone lies one nucleotide away. Libraries were constructed by the immunoSEQ multiplex PCR assay. RNA was extracted from all samples and reverse transcribed into cDNA as template for TCR sequencing. SuperScript III was used to make first-strand cDNA, primed with a 2:1 mix of oligo-dT and random hexamers. A synthetic immune receptor repertoire was used to assess amplification bias, and residual bias was removed computationally. Processing in the source paper ran as follows. After raw reads were preprocessed to remove errors, the CDR3 was defined following IMGT conventions as running from the conserved cysteine to phenylalanine. Clonality was computed by normalizing Shannon entropy by log2 of the number of productive unique TCRs and subtracting the result from 1. CD4 or CD8 identity of scalp clones was inferred by cross-referencing scalp TCRbeta sequences with sorted blood CD4 and CD8 repertoires. TCRdb retrieved this table from immuneACCESS and kept in-frame rearrangements only. Not all clones are present; in checked studies, unresolved V genes account for under half, and no reason is known for the remainder. Clone size and the V and J calls come from that table; the DNA yielded D and trimming. Recorded for this sample are more than 200,000 clones; roughly two fifths of them occurred a single time. The biggest ten clones account for roughly 2.6% of the sample.

Unmatched junction bases come to 3, with V trimmed by 4 bases and J by 6 bases. For CDR1 and CDR2, the germline V gene (reference sequence) lists MNHNY and SVGAGI. The CDR3 measures 14 amino acids from cysteine to phenylalanine. Only the CDR3 part of the read is kept: 42 bases, read in frame from the first base. This chain is built from TRBV6-6 and TRBJ2-1, with 10 bases matching TRBD2. The sequenced sample was CD4+ T cells sorted from blood, obtained at roughly week 38, from a patient treated with tofacitinib. This TCR came from a human donor with alopecia areata. The nucleotide sequence reads as follows: TGTGCCAGCAGTTTACTAGCGGGGAGCAATGAGCAGTTCTTC. This encodes CASSLLAGSNEQFF.